The clone carrying this T cell receptor (beta chain) occurred once. Antigen: not known. The data are from a study of glioma-infiltrating T cells after dendritic cell vaccination. Background on the study: Glioblastoma patients came from Phase I and II dendritic cell vaccination trials. Between about 2003 and 2013, patients got autologous tumor lysate-pulsed dendritic cell vaccines.

The study, taken as a whole, reports: Estimated pretreatment TIL content predicted outcome after dendritic cell vaccination.

Primers: 60 V beta forward and 13 J beta reverse. The assay was immunoSEQ multiplex PCR, and TCRdb's table has in-frame clones only and misses some. The sample lists about 92,000 clones; 80% to 90% were seen once. This CDR3 region has 16 residues. Trimming removed 3 bases from V and 2 bases from J; junction bases left unmatched: 8. Germline V CDR1 and CDR2: SGHNT, YYREEE (reference sequence). The chain employs TRBV5-4 and TRBJ1-2; 9 bases fit TRBD1. The sequencing used blood, collected before dendritic cell vaccination. The receptor was isolated from a human donor with glioblastoma. CDR3 DNA sequence: TGTGCCAGCAGCTCCGGTGGGACAGGGCAGAACTATGGCTACACCTTC. It translates to CASSSGGTGQNYGYTF.